The subject of this entry is one T cell receptor beta chain. The data originate from a study of shared T cell receptors in the human thymus. TCRdb's table, derived via immunoSEQ multiplex PCR, lists solely in-frame clones and lacks some. This table holds around 340,000 clones, 95% found once. The CDR3 length is 16 residues. Germline CDR1 and CDR2: KGHSH and LQKENI. J lost 3 bases, V lost 3 bases, and 3 bases had no gene match. The chain has TRBV18 and TRBJ2-7, with 15 bases lining up with TRBD2. Sequences were obtained from thymocytes. The source is a human donor. The CDR3 reads CASSPRTSGRDYEQYF. The CDR3 DNA reads as TGTGCCAGCTCACCCCGGACTAGCGGGAGGGACTACGAGCAGTACTTC.